Below are 21 T cell receptor beta chains sequenced from a single sample in a study of identical twins. TCRdb reprocessed the 5' RACE reads with MiXCR, giving one entry per CDR3 protein. The data contain 1.5 million to 2 million distinct CDR3 sequences, about 32% of them singletons. Sequenced sample: cord blood. The receptors shown here come from a newborn girl in good health.

Concerning this clonotype: A much bigger clone sits one base away, suggesting this may be a read error. J is TRBJ2-1 and V is TRBV4-2; possible D gene TRBD2, 5 bases. Germline V gene data show CDR1 as LGHNA and CDR2 as YNFKEQ. The CDR3 contains 17 residues. Here the CDR3 DNA reads TGTGCCAGCAGCCAAGGGCTAGCCGGAAGCTCCTACAGTGAGCAGTTCTTC. Amino acid sequence: CASSQGLAGSSYSEQFF.

This clonotype has a handful of counts. J is TRBJ1-1 and V is TRBV7-2, with 8 bases lining up with TRBD1. The CDR3 is 13 amino acids. CDR1 is SGHTA and CDR2 is FQGNSA in the germline V gene. Trimming at V came to 5 bases and at J to 10 bases, leaving 9 bases not matched to a gene. The chain's CDR3 is CASSLGQGRLAFF. In DNA, the CDR3 is TGTGCCAGCAGCCTCGGACAGGGCAGGTTAGCTTTCTTT.

The table lists this clonotype with a few counts. V usage is TRBV7-6 and J usage is TRBJ1-2; D might be TRBD1 (5 bases). The CDR3 is 15 amino acids. Germline V gene sequence: CDR1 SGHVS, CDR2 FNYEAQ. Trimming removed 0 bases at V and 4 bases at J, with 12 bases between. CDR3 loop: CASSLADGASYGYTF. The CDR3 DNA reads as TGTGCCAGCAGCTTAGCGGATGGGGCTAGCTATGGCTACACCTTC.

J is TRBJ2-7 and V is TRBV20-1; TRBD2 aligns across 14 bases. This CDR3 has 16 amino acids. The trim removed 5 bases at V and 0 bases at J, leaving 6 bases unmatched. CDR1 DFQATT and CDR2 SNEGSKA come from the germline V gene (reference sequence). For the CDR3, the DNA is TGCAGTGCTCGCGGGACTAGCGGGGGAACCTCCTACGAGCAGTACTTC. Its translation: CSARGTSGGTSYEQYF.

This clonotype has ten or more counts. This chain joins TRBV28 and TRBJ2-3, with 12 bases lining up with TRBD1. V was pared by 6 bases and J by 5 bases, with 9 bases of the junction left unmatched. This CDR3 has 16 residues. Looked up from germline, CDR1 is MDHEN and CDR2 is SYDVKM. CDR3 nucleotides: TGTGCCAGCAGCCCGTCCGGGACAGGGGGCAGAGATACGCAGTATTTT. Translated, it gives CASSPSGTGGRDTQYF.

V gene TRBV4-1 combines with J gene TRBJ1-1, with 9 positions matching TRBD1. Germline V gives CDR1 MGHRA, CDR2 YSYEKL. The V and J ends lost 0 bases and 4 bases, in that order; junction bases with no gene match: 6. The CDR3 loop spans 16 amino acids. CDR3 bases: TGCGCCAGCAGCCAAGAATGGGGACAGGGCGGCACTGAAGCTTTCTTT. Protein product: CASSQEWGQGGTEAFF.

V gene TRBV25-1 combines with J gene TRBJ2-1, with TRBD2 matching over 9 bases. Germline V gene lookup returns CDR1 MGHDK and CDR2 SYGVNS. The ends lost 1 base at V and 6 bases at J; junction bases unmatched: 7. There are 16 residues in the CDR3. For the CDR3, the DNA is TGTGCCAGCAGTGAATCTGGGACTAGCAGGGGCAATGAGCAGTTCTTC. Translation: CASSESGTSRGNEQFF.

This rearrangement joins TRBV5-6 to TRBJ1-4; D gene ambiguous. Trimming stripped 0 bases from V and 13 bases from J, with 16 bases between. Germline CDR1 and CDR2: SGHDT and YYEEEE. The CDR3 loop spans 14 amino acids. The CDR3 loop is CASSLASVLGGLFF. The DNA for the CDR3 is TGTGCCAGCAGCTTGGCTTCAGTCCTGGGCGGACTGTTTTTT. Full variable domain (missing parts from reference TRBV5-6 and TRBJ1-4): DAGVTQSPTHLIKTRGQQVTLRCSPKSGHDTVSWYQQALGQGPQFIFQYYEEEERQRGNFPDRFSGHQFPNYSSELNVNALLLGDSALYLCASSLASVLGGLFFGSGTQLSVL.

The chain uses TRBV20-1 and TRBJ2-3; maybe TRBD1 (6 bases). Trimming removed 6 bases at V and 4 bases at J, with 17 bases between. From germline, CDR1 is DFQATT and CDR2 SNEGSKA (reference sequence). This CDR3 has 14 amino acids. As DNA, the CDR3 is TGCAGTGCCCTAGATGTGGGGGCCCCAGATACGCAGTATTTT. Its protein is CSALDVGAPDTQYF.

This clonotype has only a few counts. The chain joins TRBV6-2 or TRBV6-3 to TRBJ2-1; 9 bases fit TRBD1. CDR1 and CDR2 from the germline V gene are MNHEY and SVGEGT. V trimming: 1 base; J trimming: 3 bases; junction bases outside the gene matches: 1. The CDR3 is 15 amino acids. The CDR3 spells CASSYLGQGYNEQFF. DNA for the CDR3: TGTGCCAGCAGTTACTTGGGACAGGGCTACAATGAGCAGTTCTTC.

The chain combines TRBV10-3 with TRBJ2-7; maybe TRBD2 (6 bases). The V gene lost 0 bases and the J gene lost 5 bases, with 11 bases spanning the gap. From germline, CDR1 is ENHRY and CDR2 SYGVKD. The CDR3 has 14 amino acids. CDR3 in DNA: TGTGCCATCAGTGAGTCGTCGGGGGTCCACGAGCAGTACTTC. It encodes CAISESSGVHEQYF.

V is TRBV4-2 and J is TRBJ1-2; 8 nucleotides agree with TRBD1. The CDR3 extends over 14 amino acids. The trim removed 2 bases at V and 8 bases at J, leaving 7 bases unmatched. Per the germline V gene, CDR1 is LGHNA and CDR2 is YNFKEQ. CDR3 amino acids: CASSQLTGAAGYTF. The CDR3 DNA follows: TGTGCCAGCAGCCAATTGACAGGGGCGGCCGGCTACACCTTC.

The chain couples TRBV6-5 to TRBJ2-7; 9 bases align to TRBD1. Germline assignment: CDR1 MNHEY and CDR2 SVGAGI. This CDR3 region has 13 residues. V was clipped by 10 bases and J by 5 bases; unmatched bases: 9. This chain's CDR3 is CATGTGTVHEQYF. The CDR3 region has the DNA TGTGCCACAGGGACAGGGACGGTTCACGAGCAGTACTTC.

This sequence joins TRBV7-2 and TRBJ2-1; 10 nucleotides match TRBD2. In germline, CDR1 is SGHTA, CDR2 FQGNSA. The CDR3 spans 17 residues. With V trimmed by 5 bases and J by 2 bases, 9 bases remained unmatched. The CDR3 DNA sequence: TGTGCCAGCAGCCGTGTAGCGGGAGGAGGAGCCTACAATGAGCAGTTCTTC. Translating it yields CASSRVAGGGAYNEQFF. Variable domain in full (rest from reference TRBV7-2 and TRBJ2-1): GAGVSQSPSNKVTEKGKDVELRCDPISGHTALYWYRQSLGQGLEFLIYFQGNSAPDKSGLPSDRFSAERTGGSVSTLTIQRTQQEDSAVYLCASSRVAGGGAYNEQFFGPGTRLTVL.

This clonotype has more than one count but fewer than ten. V usage is TRBV5-1 and J usage is TRBJ2-7; a weak D match, TRBD2 (5 bases). Germline V CDR1 and CDR2: SGHRS, YFSETQ. Trimming stripped 0 bases from V and 0 bases from J, with 13 bases between. The CDR3 is 16 residues long. In DNA form, the CDR3 reads TGCGCCAGCAGCTTGGCGACTGGACTGATCTCCTACGAGCAGTACTTC. As protein: CASSLATGLISYEQYF.

Note on this clonotype: One junction end does not reproduce the germline sequence, and a read error may be involved. The rearrangement joins TRBV30 to TRBJ2-3; D may be TRBD2 (6 bases). The germline V gene has CDR1 GTSNPN and CDR2 SVGIG (reference sequence). The CDR3 sequence is 13 residues long. CDR3 sequence reads: CAGYREFTDTQSF. In DNA, the CDR3 is TGTGCCGGATACCGGGAGTTCACAGATACGCAGTCTTTT.

V is TRBV6-1 and J is TRBJ2-1; maybe TRBD1 (5 bases). The CDR3 spans 15 residues. Trimming pared 3 bases from V and 4 bases from J, leaving 13 bases between. Looked up from germline, CDR1 is MNHNS and CDR2 is SASEGT. CDR3 residues: CASSDRGWTYNEQFF. CDR3 nucleotides: TGTGCCAGCAGTGATAGGGGATGGACGTACAATGAGCAGTTCTTC.

The sample holds a few counts of this clonotype. J is TRBJ2-3 and V is TRBV7-9, with a weak D call TRBD2 (5 bases). The V and J ends lost 1 base and 5 bases respectively, with 13 bases between them. Germline CDR1 reads SEHNR; CDR2 reads FQNEAQ (reference sequence). The CDR3 length is 15 residues. CDR3 DNA sequence: TGTGCCAGCAGCTTAGGGGAGCTAGTCGGAGATACGCAGTATTTT. It translates to CASSLGELVGDTQYF.

This sequence joins TRBV20-1 and TRBJ2-1; 12 bases agree with TRBD2. This CDR3 contains 19 residues. With 0 bases clipped from V and 2 bases from J, the junction kept 11 bases outside the gene matches. The germline CDR1 and CDR2 sequences are DFQATT and SNEGSKA (reference sequence). The CDR3: CSARDPLVASGGAYNEQFF. The CDR3 DNA is TGCAGTGCTAGAGATCCCTTAGTGGCTAGCGGGGGGGCCTACAATGAGCAGTTCTTC.

The V call is TRBV7-2, the J call TRBJ2-5, with a possible D match to TRBD2 (6 bases). The CDR3 covers 15 residues. Trimming took 0 bases from V and 0 from J, leaving 8 bases between them. Germline lookup yields CDR1 SGHTA and CDR2 FQGNSA. CDR3 nucleotide sequence: TGTGCCAGCAGCTTAGCGGACTATCACCAAGAGACCCAGTACTTC. Its protein is CASSLADYHQETQYF.

The rearrangement links TRBV9 to TRBJ2-2, with D unclear. V was shortened by 0 bases and J by 2 bases, with 5 bases between the two germline ends. CDR3 length equals 14 residues. From germline, CDR1 is SGDLS and CDR2 YYNGEE. The CDR3 here is CASSVASNTGELFF. The CDR3 DNA reads TGTGCCAGCAGCGTAGCCAGCAACACCGGGGAGCTGTTTTTT.